Below, 7 T cell receptor beta chains from the same sample are listed, as sequenced in a study of CXCR3-negative and CXCR3-positive naive CD8 T cells. Study-wide findings and caveats: CXCR3-expressing naive cells carried TRB CDR3s more hydrophobic than those of CXCR3-negative naive cells.

Their specific antigens are unknown. 5' RACE with UMI labels generated the TRB cDNA libraries. TCRdb reprocessed the 5' RACE reads and stores each CDR3 protein as one record, lacking DNA. This repertoire includes some 110,000 distinct CDR3 sequences. The sequenced sample was naive CXCR3+ CD8+ T cells from blood. Sample subset: CD45RO-CCR7+CD27+CD95- naive CD8+ T cells expressing CXCR3 (TNR3+). The receptors stem from a human donor in good health. Some clones in this sample may be carry-over from other donors' samples.

The chain uses TRBV4-2 and TRBJ2-1. There are 13 residues in the CDR3. Germline CDR1 LGHNA, CDR2 YNFKEQ. The CDR3 is CASSQGGYNEQFF.

The V and J genes are TRBV29-1 and TRBJ2-1; TCRdb proposes TRBD2, but this gene call is untestable without DNA. The germline gives CDR1 SQVTM, CDR2 ANQGSEA. The CDR3 covers 13 residues. The CDR3 protein is CSQLAGLYNEQFF.

V is TRBV10-3 and J is TRBJ2-2; the D gene TCRdb calls, TRBD2, cannot be checked with no DNA. The CDR3 sequence is 17 residues long. Germline values: CDR1 ENHRY, CDR2 SYGVKD. The CDR3 here is CAISESKLAGPTGELFF.

The V call is TRBV5-1, the J call TRBJ2-3; TCRdb reports TRBD2, a call that lacks DNA to check it against. CDR3 size: 15 residues. Germline-derived CDR1 and CDR2 are SGHRS and YFSETQ. The CDR3 loop reads CASSFGLAGTDTQYF.

This chain uses TRBV29-1 with TRBJ2-5; as DNA is missing, the TRBD1 call by TCRdb cannot be tested. The germline V gene has CDR1 SQVTM and CDR2 ANQGSEA. The CDR3 extends over 13 amino acids. The CDR3 protein is CSIPGQGVETQYF.

This chain connects TRBV18 to TRBJ2-5; with no DNA, the TCRdb D assignment of TRBD1 cannot be verified. There are 16 residues in the CDR3. Germline assignment: CDR1 KGHSH and CDR2 LQKENI. The CDR3 here is CASSPSVQGERETQYF.

V gene TRBV12-3 or TRBV12-4 combines with J gene TRBJ2-3; the TCRdb call, TRBD1, lacks DNA for checking. The CDR3 is made up of 14 amino acids. The CDR3 is CASRSSTGGPQEYF.